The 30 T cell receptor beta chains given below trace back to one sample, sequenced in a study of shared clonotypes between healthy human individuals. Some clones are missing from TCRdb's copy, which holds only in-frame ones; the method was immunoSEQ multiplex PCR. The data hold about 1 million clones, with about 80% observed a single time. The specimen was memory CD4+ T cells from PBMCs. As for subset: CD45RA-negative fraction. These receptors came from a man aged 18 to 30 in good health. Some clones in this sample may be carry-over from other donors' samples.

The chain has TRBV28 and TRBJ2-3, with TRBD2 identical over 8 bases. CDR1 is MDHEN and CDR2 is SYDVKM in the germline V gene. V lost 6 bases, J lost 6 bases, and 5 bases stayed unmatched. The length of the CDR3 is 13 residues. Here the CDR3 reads CASRSGGVDTQYF. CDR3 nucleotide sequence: TGTGCCAGCAGGTCCGGGGGGGTCGATACGCAGTATTTT.

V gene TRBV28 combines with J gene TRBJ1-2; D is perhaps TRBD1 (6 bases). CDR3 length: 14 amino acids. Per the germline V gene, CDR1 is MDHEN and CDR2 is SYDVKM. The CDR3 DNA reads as TGTGTAGCCGGGACAACCTCTGGCCCTTATGGCTACACCTTC. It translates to CVAGTTSGPYGYTF.

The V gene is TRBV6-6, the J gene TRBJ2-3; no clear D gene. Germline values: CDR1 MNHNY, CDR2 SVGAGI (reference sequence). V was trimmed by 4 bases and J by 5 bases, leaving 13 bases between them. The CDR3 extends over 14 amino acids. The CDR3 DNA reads TGTGCCAGCAGTTCAACGACATCGGAAGATACGCAGTATTTT. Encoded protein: CASSSTTSEDTQYF.

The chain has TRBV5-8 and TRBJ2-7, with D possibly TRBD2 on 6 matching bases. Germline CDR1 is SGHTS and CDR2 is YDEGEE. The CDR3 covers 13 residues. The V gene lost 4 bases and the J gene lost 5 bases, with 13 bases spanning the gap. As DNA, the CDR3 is TGTGCCAGCAGCCTAGGCGGGGCCGACGAGCAGTACTTC. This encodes CASSLGGADEQYF.

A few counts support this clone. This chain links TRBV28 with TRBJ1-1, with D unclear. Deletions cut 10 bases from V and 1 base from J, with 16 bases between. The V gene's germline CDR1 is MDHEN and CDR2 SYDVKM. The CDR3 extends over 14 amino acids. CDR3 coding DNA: TGTGCCACCTGCGGGTCGATAGGGAACACTGAAGCTTTCTTT. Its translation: CATCGSIGNTEAFF.

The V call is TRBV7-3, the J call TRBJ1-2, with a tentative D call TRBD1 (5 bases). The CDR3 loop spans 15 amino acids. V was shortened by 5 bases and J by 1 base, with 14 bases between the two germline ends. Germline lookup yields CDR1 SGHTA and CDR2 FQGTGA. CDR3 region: CASSPTGTDNYGYTF. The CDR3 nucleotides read TGTGCCAGCAGCCCCACCGGGACGGATAACTATGGCTACACCTTC.

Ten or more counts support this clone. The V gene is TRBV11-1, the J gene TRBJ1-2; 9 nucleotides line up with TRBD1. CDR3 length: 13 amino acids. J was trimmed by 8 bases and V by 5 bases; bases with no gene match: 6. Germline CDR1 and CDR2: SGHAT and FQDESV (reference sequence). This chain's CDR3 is CASSLQGADGYTF. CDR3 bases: TGTGCCAGCAGCCTACAGGGGGCCGACGGCTACACCTTC.

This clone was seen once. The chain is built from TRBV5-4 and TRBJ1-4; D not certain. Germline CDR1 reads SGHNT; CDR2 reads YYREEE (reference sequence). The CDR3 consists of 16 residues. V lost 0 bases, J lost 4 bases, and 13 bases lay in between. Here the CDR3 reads CASSLDTGLGNEKLFF. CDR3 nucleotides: TGTGCCAGCAGCTTGGACACCGGGCTGGGTAATGAAAAACTGTTTTTT.

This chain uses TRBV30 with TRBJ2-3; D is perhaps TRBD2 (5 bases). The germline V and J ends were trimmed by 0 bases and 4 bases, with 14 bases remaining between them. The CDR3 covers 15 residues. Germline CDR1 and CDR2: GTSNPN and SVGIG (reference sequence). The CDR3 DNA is TGTGCCTGGAGTGTAGCGAGGGAATCACCAGATACGCAGTATTTT. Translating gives CAWSVARESPDTQYF.

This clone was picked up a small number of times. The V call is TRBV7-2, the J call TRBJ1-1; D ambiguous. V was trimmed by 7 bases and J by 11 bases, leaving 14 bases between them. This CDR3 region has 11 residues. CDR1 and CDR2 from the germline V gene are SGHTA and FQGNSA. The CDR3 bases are TGTGCCAGCACCTCCGGGGTGGGGGCTTTCTTT. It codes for CASTSGVGAFF.

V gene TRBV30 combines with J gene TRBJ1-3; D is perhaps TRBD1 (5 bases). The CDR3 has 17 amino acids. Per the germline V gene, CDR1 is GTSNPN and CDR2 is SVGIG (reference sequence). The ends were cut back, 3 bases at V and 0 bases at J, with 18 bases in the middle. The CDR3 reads CAWSTVGLIYSGNTIYF. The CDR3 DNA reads TGTGCCTGGAGCACAGTGGGGCTGATCTACTCTGGAAACACCATATATTTT.

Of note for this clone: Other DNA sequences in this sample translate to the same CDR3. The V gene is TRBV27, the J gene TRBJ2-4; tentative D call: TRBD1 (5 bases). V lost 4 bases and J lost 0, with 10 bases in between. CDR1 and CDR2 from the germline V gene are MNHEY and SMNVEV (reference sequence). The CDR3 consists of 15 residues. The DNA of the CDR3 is TGTGCCAGCAGTTGGGGCAGTCTAGCCAAAAACATTCAGTACTTC. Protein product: CASSWGSLAKNIQYF.

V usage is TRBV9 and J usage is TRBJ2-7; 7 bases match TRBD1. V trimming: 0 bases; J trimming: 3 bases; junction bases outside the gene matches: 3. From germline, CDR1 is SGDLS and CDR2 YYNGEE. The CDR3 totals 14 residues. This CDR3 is CASSVGQGDYEQYF. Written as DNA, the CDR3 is TGTGCCAGCAGCGTAGGCCAGGGGGACTACGAGCAGTACTTC. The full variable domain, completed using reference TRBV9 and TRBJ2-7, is DSGVTQTPKHLITATGQRVTLRCSPRSGDLSVYWYQQSLDQGLQFLIQYYNGEERAKGNILERFSAQQFPDLHSELNLSSLELGDSALYFCASSVGQGDYEQYFGPGTRLTVT.

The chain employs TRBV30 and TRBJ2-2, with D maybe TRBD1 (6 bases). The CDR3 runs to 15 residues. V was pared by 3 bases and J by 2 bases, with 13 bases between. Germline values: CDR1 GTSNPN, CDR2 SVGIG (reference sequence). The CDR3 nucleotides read TGTGCCTGGAGAAGGACAGAGTACAACACCGGGGAGCTGTTTTTT. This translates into CAWRRTEYNTGELFF. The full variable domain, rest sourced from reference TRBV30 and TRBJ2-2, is SQTIHQWPATLVQPVGSPLSLECTVEGTSNPNLYWYRQAAGRGLQLLFYSVGIGQISSEVPQNLSASRPQDRQFILSSKKLLLSDSGFYLCAWRRTEYNTGELFFGEGSRLTVL.

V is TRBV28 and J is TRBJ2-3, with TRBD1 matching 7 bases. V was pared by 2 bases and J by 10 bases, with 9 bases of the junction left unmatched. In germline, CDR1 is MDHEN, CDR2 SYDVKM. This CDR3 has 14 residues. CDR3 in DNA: TGTGCCAGCAGTTTAACAGACAGGGCTAAGTCGCAGTATTTT. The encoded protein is CASSLTDRAKSQYF.

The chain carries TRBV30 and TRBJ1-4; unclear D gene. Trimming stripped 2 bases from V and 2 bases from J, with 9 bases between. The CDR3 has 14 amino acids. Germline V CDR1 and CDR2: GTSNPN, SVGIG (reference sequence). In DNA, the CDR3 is TGTGCCTGGAGTAATGAGGTCACTAATGAAAAACTGTTTTTT. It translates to CAWSNEVTNEKLFF.

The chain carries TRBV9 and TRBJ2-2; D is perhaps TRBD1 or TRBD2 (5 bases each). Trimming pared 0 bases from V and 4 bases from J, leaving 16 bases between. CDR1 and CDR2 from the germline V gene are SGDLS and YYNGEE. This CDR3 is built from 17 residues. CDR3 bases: TGTGCCAGCAGCGTAGGGTCCGGGACGGCGGCCACCGGGGAGCTGTTTTTT. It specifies CASSVGSGTAATGELFF. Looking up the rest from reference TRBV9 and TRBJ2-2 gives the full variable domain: DSGVTQTPKHLITATGQRVTLRCSPRSGDLSVYWYQQSLDQGLQFLIQYYNGEERAKGNILERFSAQQFPDLHSELNLSSLELGDSALYFCASSVGSGTAATGELFFGEGSRLTVL.

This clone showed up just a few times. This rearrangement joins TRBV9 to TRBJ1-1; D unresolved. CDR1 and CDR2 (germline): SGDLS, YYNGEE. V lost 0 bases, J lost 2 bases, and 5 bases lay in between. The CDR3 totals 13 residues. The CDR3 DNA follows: TGTGCCAGCAGCGTAGAGAGTAACACTGAAGCTTTCTTT. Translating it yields CASSVESNTEAFF.

CDR3 coding DNA: TGTGCCAGTAGTATTAATTTAGGGGGGGCCGAGCAGTACTTC. This translates into CASSINLGGAEQYF. The rearrangement uses TRBV19 and TRBJ2-7, with D possibly matching TRBD2 (7 bases). Per germline, CDR1 LNHDA and CDR2 SQIVND (reference sequence). The ends were cut back, 3 bases at V and 6 bases at J, with 15 bases in the middle. CDR3 size: 14 residues.

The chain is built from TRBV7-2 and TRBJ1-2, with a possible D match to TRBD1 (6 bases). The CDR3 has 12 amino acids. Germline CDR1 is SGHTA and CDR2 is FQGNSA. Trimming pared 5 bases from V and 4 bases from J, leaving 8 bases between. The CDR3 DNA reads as TGTGCCAGCAGCCAGGGGTTCTATGGCTACACCTTC. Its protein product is CASSQGFYGYTF.

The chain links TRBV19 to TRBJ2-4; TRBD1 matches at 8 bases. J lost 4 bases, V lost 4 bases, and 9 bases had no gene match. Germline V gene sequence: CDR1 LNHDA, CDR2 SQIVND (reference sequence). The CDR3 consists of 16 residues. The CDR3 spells CASSTPDREKKNIQYF. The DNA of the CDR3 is TGTGCCAGTAGTACCCCGGACAGGGAGAAAAAAAACATTCAGTACTTC.

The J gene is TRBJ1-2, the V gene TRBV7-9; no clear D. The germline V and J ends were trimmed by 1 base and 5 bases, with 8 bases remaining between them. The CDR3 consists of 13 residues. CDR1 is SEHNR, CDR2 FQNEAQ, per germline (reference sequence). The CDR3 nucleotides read TGTGCCAGCAGCTTAGGTCAAGAATATGGCTACACCTTC. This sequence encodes CASSLGQEYGYTF.

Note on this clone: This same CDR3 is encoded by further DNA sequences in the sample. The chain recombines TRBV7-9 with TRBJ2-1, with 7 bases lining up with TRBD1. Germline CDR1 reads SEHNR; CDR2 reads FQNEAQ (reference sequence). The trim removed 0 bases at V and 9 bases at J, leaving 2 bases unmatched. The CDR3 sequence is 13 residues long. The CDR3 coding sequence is TGTGCCAGCAGCTTAGCAGGGGGCGGTGAGCAGTTCTTC. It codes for CASSLAGGGEQFF.

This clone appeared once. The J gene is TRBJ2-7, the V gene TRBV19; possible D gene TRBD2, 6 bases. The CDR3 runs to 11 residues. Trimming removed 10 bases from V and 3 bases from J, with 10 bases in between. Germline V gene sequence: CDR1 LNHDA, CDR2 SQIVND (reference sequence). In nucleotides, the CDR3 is TGTGCCACCCCGGGACTCTACGAGCAGTACTTC. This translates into CATPGLYEQYF.

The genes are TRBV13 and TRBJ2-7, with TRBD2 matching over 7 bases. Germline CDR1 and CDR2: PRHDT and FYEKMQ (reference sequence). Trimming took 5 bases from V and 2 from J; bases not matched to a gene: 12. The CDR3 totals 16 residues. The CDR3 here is CASSKPTSVLPYEQYF. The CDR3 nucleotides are TGTGCCAGCAGCAAACCCACTAGCGTGTTACCCTACGAGCAGTACTTC.

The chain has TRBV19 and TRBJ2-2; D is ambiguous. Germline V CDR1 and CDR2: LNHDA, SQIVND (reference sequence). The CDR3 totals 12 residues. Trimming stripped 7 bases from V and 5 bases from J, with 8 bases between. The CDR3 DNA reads TGTGCCAGTATCACACAGACCGGGGAGCTGTTTTTT. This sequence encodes CASITQTGELFF.

CDR3 amino acids: CASSLVEGGEQFF. DNA of the CDR3: TGTGCCAGCAGCTTAGTTGAAGGAGGAGAGCAGTTCTTC. V gene TRBV7-2 combines with J gene TRBJ2-1; D is perhaps TRBD2 (5 bases). The CDR3 covers 13 residues. V dropped 1 base and J dropped 10 bases, with 11 bases sitting between them. Germline CDR1 is SGHTA and CDR2 is FQGNSA.

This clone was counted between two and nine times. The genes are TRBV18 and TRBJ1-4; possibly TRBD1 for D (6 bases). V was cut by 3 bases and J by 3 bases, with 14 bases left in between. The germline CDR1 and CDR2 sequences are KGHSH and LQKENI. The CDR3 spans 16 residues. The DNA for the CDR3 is TGTGCCAGCTCACCGTGGGGAACAGGGTCTAATGAAAAACTGTTTTTT. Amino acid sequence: CASSPWGTGSNEKLFF.

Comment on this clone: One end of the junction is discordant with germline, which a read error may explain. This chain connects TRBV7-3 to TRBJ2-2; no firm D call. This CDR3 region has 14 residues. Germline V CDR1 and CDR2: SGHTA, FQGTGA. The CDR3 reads CASKVGVNNGELFF. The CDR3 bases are TGTGCCAGTAAAGTAGGAGTTAACAACGGGGAGCTGTTTTTT.

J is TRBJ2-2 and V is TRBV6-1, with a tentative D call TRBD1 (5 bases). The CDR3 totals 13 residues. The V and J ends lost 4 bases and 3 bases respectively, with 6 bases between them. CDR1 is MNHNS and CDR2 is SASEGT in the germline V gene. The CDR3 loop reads CASSGQYTGELFF. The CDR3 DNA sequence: TGTGCCAGCAGTGGACAGTACACCGGGGAGCTGTTTTTT.